The clone carrying this T cell receptor beta chain was seen a few times. The sample's time point: patch test 1, 2 weeks after DPC sensitization. Treatment meaning: therapeutic diphenylcyclopropenone sensitization with weekly scalp DPC. The sample belongs to a study of human T cells and chemical hapten exposure. Individual cDNA molecules had unique molecular identifiers attached to them by the library. MiXCR, applied by TCRdb to the RACE reads, yields one record per CDR3 protein. The sample shows 300,000 to 450,000 distinct CDR3 sequences, approximately 5.1% of them seen only once. J lost 5 bases, V lost 5 bases, and 6 bases had no gene match. The CDR3 sequence is 14 residues long.

Sequences were derived from whole blood, sampled in connection with sensitization to the hapten diphenylcyclopropenone (DPC). This chain uses TRBV12-3 or TRBV12-4 with TRBJ2-3; 8 positions match TRBD2. The TCR was taken from a woman aged 50 to 65 with alopecia areata. Some clones in this sample may be carry-over from other donors' samples. The CDR3 DNA reads as TGTGCCAGCAGTGGGACTAGGGGGGGAGATACGCAGTATTTT. As protein: CASSGTRGGDTQYF.